This T cell receptor (beta chain) comes out of a study of identical twins. Notes on the study in general: The study based its conclusions on cross-sectional statistical analysis and did not follow the same donors. Zero-insertion analyses were open to partial confounding by invariant MAIT and iNKT cells.

TCRdb re-derived calls from the 5' RACE reads in MiXCR, one entry per CDR3 protein. The data contain approximately 500,000 distinct CDR3 sequences, around 15% of them singletons. V was pared by 2 bases and J by 4 bases, with 7 bases of the junction left unmatched. Germline V gene data show CDR1 as MGHRA and CDR2 as YSYEKL. CDR3 length: 17 amino acids. Concerning this clonotype: What it binds is unknown.

This same sample was also taken into another study, of yellow fever vaccine responses in identical twins. In that study: Convergence reportedly seemed to mark part of the twins' vaccine T cell response, with personalization marking the rest.

The chain recombines TRBV4-1 with TRBJ2-2; TRBD2 aligns across 10 bases. Sequenced: CD4+ T cells sorted from blood. This TCR came from a woman under 30 in good health. The CDR3 is CASSQISGGPPTGELFF. CDR3 sequence (DNA): TGCGCCAGCAGCCAAATTAGCGGGGGGCCACCCACCGGGGAGCTGTTTTTT.